Sequencing of this T cell receptor beta chain was carried out in a study of early T cells in non-severe SARS-CoV-2 infection. This CDR3 spans 18 amino acids. Germline CDR1 is LNHDA and CDR2 is SQIVND (reference sequence). V shed 7 bases, J shed 0 bases, and the junction held 15 bases outside the gene matches. Individual cDNA molecules were tagged with unique molecular identifiers. Each CDR3 protein is one row after TCRdb ran MiXCR on the 5' RACE reads. Of fewer than 110,000 distinct CDR3 sequences in the sample, approximately 12% are singletons; the top ten hold about 8%. This clonotype showed up many times.

V gene TRBV19 combines with J gene TRBJ1-5; 7 positions agree with TRBD1. The material sequenced was whole blood. The TCR was taken from an adult who was a healthcare worker with PCR-confirmed SARS-CoV-2 infection or an uninfected control (not recorded which). CDR3 sequence: CASTPWAGTDYSNQPQHF. In DNA, the CDR3 is TGTGCCAGTACCCCCTGGGCCGGGACAGATTATAGCAATCAGCCCCAGCATTTT.